This T cell receptor (beta chain) derives from a study of T cells in Graves' hyperthyroidism and ophthalmopathy. Patients counted as stable if ophthalmopathy did not develop within 18 months. Amplification of TCR beta CDR3 regions used RNA as the template. In the first-round RT-PCR of the TCR CDR3, the HTBI primer set was used. Using its own MiXCR run on the multiplex PCR reads, TCRdb lists one record per CDR3 protein. This table holds some 500,000 distinct CDR3 sequences, about 15% found once. This TCR was sampled from a young woman with Graves' hyperthyroidism. Material: blood.

The CDR3 loop reads CASSLGSGGLSTDTQYF. CDR3 in DNA: TGTGCCAGCAGCTTAGGGTCTGGCGGGCTGAGCACAGATACGCAGTATTTT. This chain links TRBV11-1 with TRBJ2-3; D possibly corresponds to TRBD2 (5 bases). Trimming took off 1 base at V and 0 bases at J, with 14 bases between the two ends. CDR1 SGHAT and CDR2 FQDESV come from the germline V gene (reference sequence). The CDR3 sequence is 17 residues long. Full variable domain (remainder filled in from reference TRBV11-1 and TRBJ2-3): EAEVAQSPRYKITEKSQAVAFWCDPISGHATLYWYRQILGQGPELLVQFQDESVVDDSQLPKDRFSAERLKGVDSTLKIQPAELGDSAMYLCASSLGSGGLSTDTQYFGPGTRLTVL.